The entry below describes one TCR beta chain. What this receptor recognizes is not known. It has no much larger one-base neighbor in the sample; base qualities were not kept. The sample belongs to a study of shared clonotypes between healthy human individuals (TCRdb year 2020). For the study in its entirety: A couple of women and three men aged 18 to 49 years were included in the cohort. For each donor, three plates each were used for CD4 naive and CD4 memory, two plates were used for CD8 naive, and one plate was used for CD8 memory. The study deeply sequenced blood TCR repertoires of about 5 healthy adults to estimate repertoire size and the extent of clonotype sharing between individuals. Libraries were prepared and TCR repertoires were sequenced by different laboratories using diverse techniques, in order to increase sequencing depth and limit assay-specific biases. Per donor, leukapheresis produced somewhere between about 0.8 and 9 billion PBMCs. Study-wide conclusions, independent of this receptor: Based on pairwise subsampling, the degree of clonotype sharing among donors was expected to be affected by sequencing depth. Across four donors, approximately 4.6% of naive CD4, approximately 3.5% of naive CD8, about 2.3% of memory CD4, and roughly 0.41% of memory CD8 clonotypes were shared. Incomplete sequencing was indicated by rarefaction of sorted-subset datasets, despite the large sequencing depth. Only blood was sampled, and tissue TCR repertoires likely differ from those in blood. Because the study included a small number of donors, the genetic and exposure-history diversity represented was limited. Higher generation probabilities were observed for clonotypes shared by all four sorted-subset donors than for non-shared clonotypes. Naive subsets generally had larger estimated clonotype richness than memory subsets.

Using the deep immunoSEQ assay, TCR CDR3 regions were amplified from genomic DNA by multiplex PCR. Genomic DNA extracted from each cell subset was distributed evenly over all wells of several immunoSEQ 96-well plates, and each plate served as one replicate. Each replicate PCR for sorted subsets received approximately 220 ng genomic DNA, equal to roughly 30,000 T cell genomes. The purified libraries were quantified using a Qubit 3.0 fluorometer, sized with a Bioanalyzer 2100, and then quantified again using the KAPA Library Quantification kit. A separate single-read 150-cycle Illumina NextSeq 550 flow cell was used to sequence each immunoSEQ 96-well plate. As for how the authors treated the data: Because only junctional sequences without quality scores were contained in the immunoSEQ output, filtering matching that applied to full-length reads could not be performed. Sequences were annotated with PyIR, a Python wrapper for IgBLAST v1.9, and V/J genes and CDR3 were assigned using IMGT germline references. Reads were removed for weak V/J assignments (E-value above 1e-6), missing CDR3, stop codons, out-of-frame junctions, or ambiguous translated residues. A V3J clonotype was defined by an identical inferred V gene, J gene, and CDR3 amino acid sequence. To compute the percentage overlap between repertoires, the number of shared unique clonotypes was divided by the size of the smaller repertoire. Richness of each repertoire was evaluated using RTK rarefaction, the Chao1 estimator, and Recon v2.1 estimates of unobserved clonotypes. OLGA was used to compute generation probabilities for all TCRbeta clonotypes that the gDNA method yielded from a handful of donors. TCRdb took over this immuneACCESS table, retaining in-frame rearrangements with V and J assigned. Such tables are incomplete; in checked studies, under half of the missing clones stem from an unresolved V gene, and the remainder is unexplained. That table furnishes V, J and clone size, whereas the DNA furnished D and trimming. This sample holds approximately 740,000 clones; nearly 95% were observed only once. The top ten clones comprise approximately 25% of the sample.

V has 4 bases trimmed and J has 4 bases trimmed; junction bases matching no gene number 8. CDR1 SGDLS and CDR2 YYNGEE are derived from the germline V gene. The CDR3 sequence holds 16 residues, the cysteine and phenylalanine included. Just the 48-base CDR3 DNA is kept, in frame starting at base 1. CD8 naive samples consisted of CD45RO-negative cells that were positively selected for CCR7, yielding a CD45RA+CCR7+ population without TemRA cells. The donors were healthy, HIV-negative adults with no recently reported acute infections or vaccinations. Every donor was a Caucasian adult residing in Nashville, Tennessee, USA. Blood was collected by leukapheresis, and PBMCs were isolated by Ficoll-Histopaque density gradient centrifugation and then cryopreserved in liquid nitrogen vapor phase. Analytical flow cytometry was used to check the purity and quantity of every magnetically sorted T cell population. Genomic DNA was isolated from each sorted fraction and quantified by UV absorbance on a Nanodrop 2000c.

The sample was naive CD8+ T cells sorted from blood. The label giving this sample's cell subset or site can be read as: CD45RA+CCR7+. The rearrangement joined TRBV9 to TRBJ2-1; 10 junctional bases match TRBD1. This clonotype was obtained from a man in his thirties or forties in good health. At the DNA level, the sequence is TGTGCCAGCAGCTATACCGGGACAGGGGATTACAATGAGCAGTTCTTC. It specifies CASSYTGTGDYNEQFF.